The clone carrying this T cell receptor beta chain has ten or more counts. The antigen is not known. The source of the sample is a study of T-cell memory formation after mild COVID-19. About the study: Largely, TCR clusters stayed within a single donor. Overall study findings and caveats: Most CD4+ clones that shrank were in CM and EM, while CD8+ ones turned up in EMRA.

MiXCR, applied by TCRdb to the 5' RACE reads, yields one record per CDR3 protein. Of some 57,000 distinct CDR3 sequences listed, less than 15% are singletons. The CDR3 contains 13 residues. Trimming took 10 bases from V and 9 from J, leaving 19 bases between them. Germline V lookup: CDR1 MNHEY, CDR2 SMNVEV (reference sequence). The sequence came from a man younger than 35 who had mild COVID-19 (a few samples of this study predate the infection). Cell type and time point are not known. This chain joins TRBV27 and TRBJ2-1, with TRBD1 as a possible D gene (6 bases). Material: PBMCs or a T cell subset sorted from them (not recorded which). The CDR3 sequence: CATVILGGTEQFF. CDR3 bases: TGTGCCACCGTGATCTTAGGGGGAACTGAGCAGTTCTTC.